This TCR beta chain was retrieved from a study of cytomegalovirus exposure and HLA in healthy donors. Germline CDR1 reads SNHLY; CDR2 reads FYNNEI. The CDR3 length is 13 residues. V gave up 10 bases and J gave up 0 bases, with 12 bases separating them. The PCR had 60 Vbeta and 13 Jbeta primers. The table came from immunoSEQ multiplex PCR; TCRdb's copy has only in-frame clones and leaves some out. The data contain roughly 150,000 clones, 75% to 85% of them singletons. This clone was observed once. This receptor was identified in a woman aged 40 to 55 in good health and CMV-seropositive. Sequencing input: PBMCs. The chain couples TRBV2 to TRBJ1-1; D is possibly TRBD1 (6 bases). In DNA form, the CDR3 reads TGTGCCACCCGGGACACCATGAACACTGAAGCTTTCTTT. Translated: CATRDTMNTEAFF.